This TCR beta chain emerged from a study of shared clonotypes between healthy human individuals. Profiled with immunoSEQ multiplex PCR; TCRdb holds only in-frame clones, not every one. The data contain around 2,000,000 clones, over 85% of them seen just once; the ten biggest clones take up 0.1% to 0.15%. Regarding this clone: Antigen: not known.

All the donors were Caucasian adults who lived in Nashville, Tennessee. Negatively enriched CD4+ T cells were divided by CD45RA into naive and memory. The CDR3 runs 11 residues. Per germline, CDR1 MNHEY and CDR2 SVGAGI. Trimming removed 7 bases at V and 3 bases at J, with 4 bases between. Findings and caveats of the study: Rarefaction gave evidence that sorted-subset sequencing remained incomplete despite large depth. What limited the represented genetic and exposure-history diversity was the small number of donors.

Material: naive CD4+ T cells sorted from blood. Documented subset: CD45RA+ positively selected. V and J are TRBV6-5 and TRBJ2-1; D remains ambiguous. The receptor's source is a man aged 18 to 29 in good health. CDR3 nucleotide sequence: TGTGCCAGCAAGAGCTACAATGAGCAGTTCTTC. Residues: CASKSYNEQFF.